Presented here are 4 T cell receptor beta chains from one specimen sequenced in a study of blood T cell repertoires in COVID-19. Sequenced by immunoSEQ multiplex PCR; TCRdb stores in-frame clones only, minus some. The table includes a few hundred thousand clones, 85% to 90% detected once. The sample comprised peripheral blood. The receptors were gathered from a man aged 55 to 70 with acute or convalescent COVID-19.

The genes are TRBV18 and TRBJ1-5; 9 nucleotides match TRBD1. The germline V gene encodes CDR1 KGHSH and CDR2 LQKENI. V shed 3 bases and J 6 bases; nucleotides not matched to a gene: 9. The CDR3 contains 16 residues. The CDR3 coding sequence is TGTGCCAGCTCACCCACGACAGGGGGGTTAGGTCAGCCCCAGCATTTT. This sequence encodes CASSPTTGGLGQPQHF.

This chain uses TRBV27 with TRBJ2-2; D might be TRBD1 (6 bases). V lost 7 bases, J lost 4 bases, and 19 bases lay in between. This CDR3 has 16 amino acids. Germline CDR1 and CDR2: MNHEY and SMNVEV (reference sequence). This CDR3 reads CASTPRGLGGTGELFF. In nucleotides, the CDR3 is TGTGCCAGCACCCCAAGGGGTCTAGGGGGCACCGGGGAGCTGTTTTTT.

The chain recombines TRBV21-1 with TRBJ2-1; TRBD2, the table's D call, lacks a check against the DNA. TRBV21-1 is a recognized pseudogene. The CDR3 contains 21 residues. CDR3 sequence reads: CASSKPSGTSGGARSYNEQFF. CDR3 coding DNA: TGTGCCAGCAGCAAACCATCCGGGACTAGCGGGGGGGCCCGATCCTACAATGAGCAGTTCTTC.

The chain is built from TRBV5-1 and TRBJ2-3, with 12 bases identical to TRBD2. Per germline, CDR1 SGHRS and CDR2 YFSETQ. The length of the CDR3 is 19 residues. V lost 0 bases and J lost 0; bases outside the gene matches: 8. DNA of the CDR3: TGCGCCAGCAGCTTGGTAGCTAGCGGGGGGGCCGGGAGCACAGATACGCAGTATTTT. Protein product: CASSLVASGGAGSTDTQYF.